This T cell receptor beta chain was captured by sequencing in a study of monozygotic twins with inflammatory bowel disease. The length of the CDR3 is 13 residues. Per germline, CDR1 MNHEY and CDR2 SVGAGI. UMIs with a 6-nucleotide sample barcode were added by template switching. TCRdb reanalyzed the 5' RACE reads, giving one entry per CDR3 protein sequence and no DNA. The table lists approximately 420,000 distinct CDR3 sequences. Concerning this clonotype: Antigen: not known.

Points from the study as a whole: For IBD patients, clonotypes shared with others were fewer than for healthy twins, especially with disease activity. No single strong signal or clonotype associated with IBD was supported. Patients received differing immunosuppressive treatments, which may have added variability to their repertoires.

J is TRBJ1-2 and V is TRBV6-5; TCRdb's D call, TRBD1, is unchecked because there is no DNA. This receptor was identified in a human donor with ulcerative colitis or Crohn's disease, or a healthy co-twin of an affected twin (not recorded which). What was sequenced was blood. The CDR3 loop is CASSYRRSYGYTF.